The T cell receptor beta chain under discussion was sequenced for a study of cytomegalovirus exposure and HLA in healthy donors. Study-wide findings and caveats: It was only CMV serostatus that was available as immune exposure information.

The CDR3 is 16 amino acids. Per the germline V gene, CDR1 is LNHDA and CDR2 is SQIVND (reference sequence). V gave up 6 bases and J gave up 4 bases; unmatched junction bases: 11. Comments on this clone: Antigen specificity is unknown.

Amplification used 60 Vbeta primers and 13 Jbeta primers. Here immunoSEQ multiplex PCR was the method, and the copy in TCRdb shows in-frame clones only, minus some. The sample yields 150,000 or so clones, 70% to 80% seen once. Material: PBMCs. V and J are TRBV19 and TRBJ2-3; 9 bases agree with TRBD2. This clonotype was sampled from a man aged 50-59 years in good health and CMV-seropositive. The CDR3 is CASRRAGGSNSDTQYF. Here the CDR3 DNA reads TGTGCCAGTAGAAGGGCGGGGGGGAGCAACTCAGATACGCAGTATTTT. Based on the CDR3 plus reference TRBV19 and TRBJ2-3, the full variable domain is DGGITQSPKYLFRKEGQNVTLSCEQNLNHDAMYWYRQDPGQGLRLIYYSQIVNDFQKGDIAEGYSVSREKKESFPLTVTSAQKNPTAFYLCASRRAGGSNSDTQYFGPGTRLTVL.